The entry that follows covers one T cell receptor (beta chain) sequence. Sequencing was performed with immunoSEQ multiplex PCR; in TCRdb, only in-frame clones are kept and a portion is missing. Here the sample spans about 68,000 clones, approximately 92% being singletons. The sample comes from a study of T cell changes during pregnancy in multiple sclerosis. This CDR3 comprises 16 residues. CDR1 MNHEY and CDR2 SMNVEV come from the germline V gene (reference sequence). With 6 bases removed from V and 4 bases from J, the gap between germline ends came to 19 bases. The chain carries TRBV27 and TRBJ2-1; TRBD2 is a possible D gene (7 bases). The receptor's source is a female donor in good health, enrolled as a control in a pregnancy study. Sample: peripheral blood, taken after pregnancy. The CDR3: CASSAELGGLYNEQFF. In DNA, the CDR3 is TGTGCCAGCAGCGCCGAATTGGGGGGGCTGTACAATGAGCAGTTCTTC.